The sequence of this TCR beta chain was determined in a study of response to subunit inactivated influenza vaccine. TCRdb re-called the RT-PCR reads with MiXCR, one entry per CDR3 protein. The sample has a few hundred thousand distinct CDR3 sequences, around 13% seen once; the top ten hold more than 9.5%. V lost 4 bases, J lost 2 bases, and 1 base stayed unmatched. The CDR3 has 16 residues. Broader study findings: The authors suggested that few new T cells are recruited per seasonal influenza vaccination.

About this clonotype itself: What it binds is not known.

This chain connects TRBV12-3 or TRBV12-4 to TRBJ2-1; 14 bases agree with TRBD2. The TCR comes from a man in his fifties who received an inactivated influenza vaccine. Source: PBMCs from blood, taken less than 13 days after vaccination. The CDR3 DNA reads TGTGCCAGCAGTTGGACTAGCGGGAGGCCCTACAATGAGCAGTTCTTC. Amino acids: CASSWTSGRPYNEQFF.